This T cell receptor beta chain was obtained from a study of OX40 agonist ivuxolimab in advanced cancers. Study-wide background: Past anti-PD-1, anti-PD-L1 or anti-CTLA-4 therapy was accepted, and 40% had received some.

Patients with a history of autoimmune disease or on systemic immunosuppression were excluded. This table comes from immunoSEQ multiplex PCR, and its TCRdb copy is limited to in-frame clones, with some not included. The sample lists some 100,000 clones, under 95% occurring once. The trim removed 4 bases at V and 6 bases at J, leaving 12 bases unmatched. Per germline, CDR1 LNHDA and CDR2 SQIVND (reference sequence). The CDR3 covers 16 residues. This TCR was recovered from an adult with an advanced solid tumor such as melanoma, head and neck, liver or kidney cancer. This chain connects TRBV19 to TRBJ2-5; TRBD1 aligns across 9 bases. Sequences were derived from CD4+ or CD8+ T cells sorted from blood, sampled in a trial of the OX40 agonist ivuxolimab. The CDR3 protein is CASSNPEQGARKTQYF. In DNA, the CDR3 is TGTGCCAGTAGTAACCCCGAACAGGGGGCGCGGAAGACCCAGTACTTC.